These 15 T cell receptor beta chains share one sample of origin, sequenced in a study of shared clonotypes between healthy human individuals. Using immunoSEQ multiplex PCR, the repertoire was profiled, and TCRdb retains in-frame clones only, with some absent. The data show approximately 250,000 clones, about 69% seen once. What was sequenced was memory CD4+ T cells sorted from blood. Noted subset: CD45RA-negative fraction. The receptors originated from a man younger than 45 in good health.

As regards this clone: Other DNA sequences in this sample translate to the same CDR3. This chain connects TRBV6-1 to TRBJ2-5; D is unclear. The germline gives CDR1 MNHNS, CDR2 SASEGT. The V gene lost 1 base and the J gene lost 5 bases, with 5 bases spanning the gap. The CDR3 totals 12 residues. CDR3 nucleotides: TGTGCCAGCAGTGAAGTAGTGGAGACCCAGTACTTC. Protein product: CASSEVVETQYF.

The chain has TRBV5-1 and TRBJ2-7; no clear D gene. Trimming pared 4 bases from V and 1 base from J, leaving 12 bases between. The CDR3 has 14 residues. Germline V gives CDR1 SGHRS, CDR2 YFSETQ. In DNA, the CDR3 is TGCGCCAGCAGCGTGGATCGTATTTCCTACGAGCAGTACTTC. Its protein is CASSVDRISYEQYF.

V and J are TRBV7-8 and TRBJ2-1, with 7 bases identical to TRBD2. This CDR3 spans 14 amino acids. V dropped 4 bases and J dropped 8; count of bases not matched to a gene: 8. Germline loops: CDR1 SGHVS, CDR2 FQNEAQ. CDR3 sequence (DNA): TGTGCCAGCAGCTCCGGACTAGTTTGGGATGAGCAGTTCTTC. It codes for CASSSGLVWDEQFF.

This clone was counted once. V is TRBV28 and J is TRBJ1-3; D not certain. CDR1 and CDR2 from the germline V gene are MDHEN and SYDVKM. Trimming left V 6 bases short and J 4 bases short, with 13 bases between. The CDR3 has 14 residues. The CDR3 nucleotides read TGTGCCAGCAGCTCCCAGGTGCCGGGAAACACCATATATTTT. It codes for CASSSQVPGNTIYF.

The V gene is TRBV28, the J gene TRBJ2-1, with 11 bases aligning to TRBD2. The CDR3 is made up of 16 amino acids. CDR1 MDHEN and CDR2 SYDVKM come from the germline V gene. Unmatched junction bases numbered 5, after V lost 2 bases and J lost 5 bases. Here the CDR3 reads CASSLVGLAADNEQFF. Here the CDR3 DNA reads TGTGCCAGCAGTTTAGTGGGACTAGCGGCCGACAATGAGCAGTTCTTC.

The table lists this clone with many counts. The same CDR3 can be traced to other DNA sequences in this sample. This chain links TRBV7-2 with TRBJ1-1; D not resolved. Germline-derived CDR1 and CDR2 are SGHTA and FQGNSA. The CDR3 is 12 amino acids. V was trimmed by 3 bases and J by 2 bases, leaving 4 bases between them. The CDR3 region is CASSFGNTEAFF. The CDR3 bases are TGTGCCAGCAGCTTTGGCAACACTGAAGCTTTCTTT. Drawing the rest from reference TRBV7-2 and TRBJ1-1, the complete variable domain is GAGVSQSPSNKVTEKGKDVELRCDPISGHTALYWYRQSLGQGLEFLIYFQGNSAPDKSGLPSDRFSAERTGGSVSTLTIQRTQQEDSAVYLCASSFGNTEAFFGQGTRLTVV.

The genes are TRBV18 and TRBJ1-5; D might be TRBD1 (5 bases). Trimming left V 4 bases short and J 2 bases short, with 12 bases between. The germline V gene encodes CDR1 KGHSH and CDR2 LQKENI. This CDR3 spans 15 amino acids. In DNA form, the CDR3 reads TGTGCCAGCTCACTAGGGAGAGGGGGCAATCAGCCCCAGCATTTT. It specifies CASSLGRGGNQPQHF.

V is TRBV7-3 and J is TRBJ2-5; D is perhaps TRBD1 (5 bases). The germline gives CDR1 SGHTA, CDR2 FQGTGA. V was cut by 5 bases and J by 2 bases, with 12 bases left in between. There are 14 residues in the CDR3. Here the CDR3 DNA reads TGTGCCAGCAGCCCCACAGACAGACAAGAGACCCAGTACTTC. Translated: CASSPTDRQETQYF. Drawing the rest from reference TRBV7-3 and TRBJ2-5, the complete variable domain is GAGVSQTPSNKVTEKGKYVELRCDPISGHTALYWYRQSLGQGPEFLIYFQGTGAADDSGLPNDRFFAVRPEGSVSTLKIQRTERGDSAVYLCASSPTDRQETQYFGPGTRLLVL.

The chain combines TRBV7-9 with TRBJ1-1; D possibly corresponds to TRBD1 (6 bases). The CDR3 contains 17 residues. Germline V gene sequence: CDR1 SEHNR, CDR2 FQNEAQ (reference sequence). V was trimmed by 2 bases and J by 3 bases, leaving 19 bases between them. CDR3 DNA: TGTGCCAGCAGCTTAAGTAGCTGGGGGCAGGCGGACACTGAAGCTTTCTTT. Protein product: CASSLSSWGQADTEAFF.

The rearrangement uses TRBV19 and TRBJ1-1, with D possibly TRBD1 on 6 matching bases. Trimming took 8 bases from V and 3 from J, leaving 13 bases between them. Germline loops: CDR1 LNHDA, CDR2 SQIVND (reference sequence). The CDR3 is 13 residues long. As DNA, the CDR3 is TGTGCCAGTGCATCCAAGGGGGACACTGAAGCTTTCTTT. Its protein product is CASASKGDTEAFF.

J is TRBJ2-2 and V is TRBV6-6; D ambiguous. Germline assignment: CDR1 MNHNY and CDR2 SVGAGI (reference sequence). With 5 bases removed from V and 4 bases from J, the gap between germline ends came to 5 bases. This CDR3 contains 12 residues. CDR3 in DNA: TGTGCCAGCAGTCCCACCACCGGGGAGCTGTTTTTT. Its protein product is CASSPTTGELFF.

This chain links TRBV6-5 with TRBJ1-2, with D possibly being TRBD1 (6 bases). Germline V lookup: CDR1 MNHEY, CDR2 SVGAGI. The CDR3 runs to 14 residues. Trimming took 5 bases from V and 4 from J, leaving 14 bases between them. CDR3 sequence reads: CASSAGIQGYGYTF. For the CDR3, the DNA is TGTGCCAGCAGTGCAGGGATACAGGGCTATGGCTACACCTTC.

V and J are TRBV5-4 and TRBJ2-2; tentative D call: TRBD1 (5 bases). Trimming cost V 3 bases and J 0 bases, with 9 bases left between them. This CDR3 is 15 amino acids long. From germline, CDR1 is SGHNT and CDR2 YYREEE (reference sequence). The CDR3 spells CASSSRTPNTGELFF. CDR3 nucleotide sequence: TGTGCCAGCAGCTCAAGGACACCGAACACCGGGGAGCTGTTTTTT. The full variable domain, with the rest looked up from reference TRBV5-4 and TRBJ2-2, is ETGVTQSPTHLIKTRGQQVTLRCSSQSGHNTVSWYQQALGQGPQFIFQYYREEENGRGNFPPRFSGLQFPNYSSELNVNALELDDSALYLCASSSRTPNTGELFFGEGSRLTVL.

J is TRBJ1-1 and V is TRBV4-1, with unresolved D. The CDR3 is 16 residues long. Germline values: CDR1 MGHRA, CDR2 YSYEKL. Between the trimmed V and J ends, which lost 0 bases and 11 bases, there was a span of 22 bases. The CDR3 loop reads CASSQDQVGGRTMAFF. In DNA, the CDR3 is TGCGCCAGCAGCCAAGATCAAGTGGGAGGGAGGACGATGGCTTTCTTT.

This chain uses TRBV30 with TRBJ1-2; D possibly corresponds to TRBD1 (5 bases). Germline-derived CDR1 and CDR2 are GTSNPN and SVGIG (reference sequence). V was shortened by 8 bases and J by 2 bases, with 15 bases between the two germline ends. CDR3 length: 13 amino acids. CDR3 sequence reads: CAGMDIRNYGYTF. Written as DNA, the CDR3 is TGTGCCGGAATGGACATCCGAAACTATGGCTACACCTTC.